This T cell receptor beta chain comes out of a study of human T cells and chemical hapten exposure. Study-wide background: Variation in per-sample TCR yields came mainly from small pooled library volume differences. Study-level results: TCRs at a frequency above 1 in 1000 stayed unchanged with DPC sensitization.

The length of the CDR3 is 15 residues. Germline CDR1 SEHNR, CDR2 FQNEAQ (reference sequence). V was pared by 4 bases and J by 4 bases, with 8 bases of the junction left unmatched. Unique molecular identifiers were attached to individual cDNA molecules within the library. Under the authors' procedure: TCR counts had a median of approximately 96,000 per sample and spanned about 23,224 to 750,000. TCRdb fed the RACE reads into MiXCR, producing one record per CDR3 protein. These V and J calls are TCRdb output, not the study's own analysis. The sample holds about 47,000 distinct CDR3 sequences; about 3.7% are singletons and the top ten take roughly 5.9%. Noted time point: healthy volunteer bleed at 6 weeks. From whole blood left unfractionated, total RNA was extracted. This clonotype was seen ten or more times. Its target is not known.

The chain uses TRBV7-9 and TRBJ2-3; 7 nucleotides match TRBD1. The sequencing sample was made of whole blood. This receptor was obtained from a human donor in good health. Some clones in this sample may be carry-over from other donors' samples. CDR3: CASSSTPTGSDTQYF. The CDR3 DNA is TGTGCCAGCAGCTCGACCCCGACAGGGTCAGATACGCAGTATTTT.